This T cell receptor (beta chain) appears in the sequencing data of a study of patients and donors after allogeneic stem cell transplantation. The CDR3 is 13 residues long. V lost 2 bases to trimming and J lost 4 bases; unmatched junction nucleotides: 2. Germline CDR1 SGHRS, CDR2 YFSETQ. This clonotype was seen at least ten times. TCRdb re-called the RT-PCR reads through MiXCR, storing one row per CDR3 protein. The table has around 70,000 distinct CDR3 sequences, approximately 26% seen once. The rearrangement uses TRBV5-1 and TRBJ1-2; 7 bases agree with TRBD1. The specimen was blood, either unsorted or a sorted T cell fraction (not recorded which). The clonotype originates from a human donor who was either an allogeneic HSCT recipient or a stem cell or donor lymphocyte infusion donor (not recorded which). It is not recorded whose cells these are; they may come from a transplant donor. The chain's CDR3 is CASSLGTAYGYTF. In DNA form, the CDR3 reads TGCGCCAGCAGCTTAGGGACAGCCTATGGCTACACCTTC.